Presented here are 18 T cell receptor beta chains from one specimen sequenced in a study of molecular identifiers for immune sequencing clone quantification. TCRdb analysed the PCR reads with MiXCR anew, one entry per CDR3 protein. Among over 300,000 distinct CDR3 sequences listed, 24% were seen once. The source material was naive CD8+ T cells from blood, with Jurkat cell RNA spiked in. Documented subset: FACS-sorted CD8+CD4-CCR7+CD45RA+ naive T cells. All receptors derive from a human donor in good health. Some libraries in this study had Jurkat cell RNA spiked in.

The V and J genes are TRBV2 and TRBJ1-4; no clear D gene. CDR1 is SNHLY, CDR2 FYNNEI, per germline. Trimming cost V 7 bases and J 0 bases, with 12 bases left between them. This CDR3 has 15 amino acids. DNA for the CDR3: TGTGCCAGCAACCCCTGGGAGGCAACTAATGAAAAACTGTTTTTT. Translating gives CASNPWEATNEKLFF.

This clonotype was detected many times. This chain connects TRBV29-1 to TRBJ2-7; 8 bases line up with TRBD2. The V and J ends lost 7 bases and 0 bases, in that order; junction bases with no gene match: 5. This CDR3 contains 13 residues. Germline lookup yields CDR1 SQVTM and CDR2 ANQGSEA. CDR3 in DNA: TGCAGCGCCGTGCGGGGGGACTCCTACGAGCAGTACTTC. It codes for CSAVRGDSYEQYF.

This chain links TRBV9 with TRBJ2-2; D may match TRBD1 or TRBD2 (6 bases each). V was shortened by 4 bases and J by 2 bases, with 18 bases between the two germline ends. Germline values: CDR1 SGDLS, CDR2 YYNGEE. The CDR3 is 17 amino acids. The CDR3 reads CASSPSWRGENTGELFF. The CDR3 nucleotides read TGTGCCAGCAGCCCCTCCTGGAGGGGGGAAAACACCGGGGAGCTGTTTTTT.

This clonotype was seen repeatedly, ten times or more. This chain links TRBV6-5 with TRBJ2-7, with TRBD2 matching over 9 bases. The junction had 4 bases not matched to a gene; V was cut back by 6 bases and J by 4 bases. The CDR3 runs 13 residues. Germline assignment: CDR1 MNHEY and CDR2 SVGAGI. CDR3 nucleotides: TGTGCCAGCAGCAGCGGGAGGTTATACGAGCAGTACTTC. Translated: CASSSGRLYEQYF.

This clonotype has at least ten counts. Here the CDR3 DNA reads TGTGCCAGCCAAGAGGGAGGGTCCAATACGCAGTATTTT. Protein: CASQEGGSNTQYF. V is TRBV7-9 and J is TRBJ2-3, with 7 bases matching TRBD2. CDR3 length equals 13 residues. V was pared by 8 bases and J by 7 bases, with 9 bases of the junction left unmatched. CDR1 is SEHNR, CDR2 FQNEAQ, per germline (reference sequence).

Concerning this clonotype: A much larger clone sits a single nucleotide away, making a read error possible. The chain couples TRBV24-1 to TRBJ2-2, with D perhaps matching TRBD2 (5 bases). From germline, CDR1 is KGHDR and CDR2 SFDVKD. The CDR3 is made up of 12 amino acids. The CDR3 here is CATSGWAGELVF. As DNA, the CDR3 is TGTGCCACCAGTGGATGGGCCGGGGAGCTGGTTTTT.

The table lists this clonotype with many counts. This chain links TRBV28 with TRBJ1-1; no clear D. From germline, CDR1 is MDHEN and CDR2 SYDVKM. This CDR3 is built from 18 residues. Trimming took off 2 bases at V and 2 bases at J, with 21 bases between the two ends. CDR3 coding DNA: TGTGCCAGCAGTTTACTCGGGCACCTGACCCTCTTAAACACTGAAGCTTTCTTT. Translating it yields CASSLLGHLTLLNTEAFF.

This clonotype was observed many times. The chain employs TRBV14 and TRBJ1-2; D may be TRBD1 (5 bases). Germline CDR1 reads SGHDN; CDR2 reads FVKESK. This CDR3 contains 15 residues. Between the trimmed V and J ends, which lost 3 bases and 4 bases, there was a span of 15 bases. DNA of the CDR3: TGTGCCAGCAGCCATGGGGCGGCTTCAGTCTATGGCTACACCTTC. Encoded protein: CASSHGAASVYGYTF.

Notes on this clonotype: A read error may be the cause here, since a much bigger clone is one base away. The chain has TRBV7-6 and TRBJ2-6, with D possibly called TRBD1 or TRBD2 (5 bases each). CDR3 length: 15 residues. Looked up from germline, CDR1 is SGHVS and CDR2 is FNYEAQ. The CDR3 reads CASSLSVAGADVLTF. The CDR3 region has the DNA TGTGCCAGCAGCCTTAGCGTTGCTGGGGCCGACGTCCTGACTTTC.

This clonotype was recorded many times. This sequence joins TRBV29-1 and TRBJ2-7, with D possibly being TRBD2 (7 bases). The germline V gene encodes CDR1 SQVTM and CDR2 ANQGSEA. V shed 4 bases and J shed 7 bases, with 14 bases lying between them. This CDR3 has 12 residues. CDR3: CSVAGGLDEQYF. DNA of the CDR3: TGCAGCGTTGCGGGGGGCCTGGATGAGCAGTACTTC.

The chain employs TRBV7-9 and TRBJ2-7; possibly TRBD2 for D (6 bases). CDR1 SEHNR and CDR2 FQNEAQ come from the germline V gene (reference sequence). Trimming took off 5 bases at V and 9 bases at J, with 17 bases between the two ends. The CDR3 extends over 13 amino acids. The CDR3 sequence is CASSPTGVHAQYF. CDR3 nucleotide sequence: TGTGCCAGCAGCCCCACGGGAGTCCACGCGCAGTACTTC.

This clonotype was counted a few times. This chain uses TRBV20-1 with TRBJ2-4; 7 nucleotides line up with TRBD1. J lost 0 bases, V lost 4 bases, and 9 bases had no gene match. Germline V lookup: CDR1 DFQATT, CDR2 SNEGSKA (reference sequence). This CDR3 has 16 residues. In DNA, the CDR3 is TGCAGTGCTAACGACAGGGTCTCCCTAGCCAAAAACATTCAGTACTTC. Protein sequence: CSANDRVSLAKNIQYF.

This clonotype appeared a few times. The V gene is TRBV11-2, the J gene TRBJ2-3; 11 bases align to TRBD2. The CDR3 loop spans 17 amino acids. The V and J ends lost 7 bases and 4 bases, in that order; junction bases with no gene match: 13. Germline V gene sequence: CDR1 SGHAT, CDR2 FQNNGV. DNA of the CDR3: TGTGCCAGCACCAACGGGGGACTAGCGGCAATCGCAGATACGCAGTATTTT. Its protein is CASTNGGLAAIADTQYF.

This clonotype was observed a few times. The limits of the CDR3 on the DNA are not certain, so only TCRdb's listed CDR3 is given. The CDR3 is CASSFLADHSGANVLTF. V is TRBV12-3 or TRBV12-4 and J is TRBJ2-6. Termini included, the CDR3 measures 17 amino acids.

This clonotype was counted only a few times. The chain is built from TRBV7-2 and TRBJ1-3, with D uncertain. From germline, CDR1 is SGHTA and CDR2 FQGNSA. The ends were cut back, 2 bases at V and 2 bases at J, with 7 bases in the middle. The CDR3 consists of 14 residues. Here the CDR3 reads CASSLPGTGNTIYF. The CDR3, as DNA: TGTGCCAGCAGCTTACCGGGAACTGGAAACACCATATATTTT. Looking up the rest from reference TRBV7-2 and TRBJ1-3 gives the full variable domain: GAGVSQSPSNKVTEKGKDVELRCDPISGHTALYWYRQSLGQGLEFLIYFQGNSAPDKSGLPSDRFSAERTGGSVSTLTIQRTQQEDSAVYLCASSLPGTGNTIYFGEGSWLTVV.

CDR3 DNA: TGTGCCAGCAGCCAAGAGGAACAGGTCTACGAGCAGTACTTC. Translation gives CASSQEEQVYEQYF. The chain links TRBV4-2 to TRBJ2-7, with a weak D call TRBD1 (5 bases). The CDR3 loop spans 14 amino acids. In germline, CDR1 is LGHNA, CDR2 YNFKEQ. Trimming left V 0 bases short and J 3 bases short, with 9 bases between.

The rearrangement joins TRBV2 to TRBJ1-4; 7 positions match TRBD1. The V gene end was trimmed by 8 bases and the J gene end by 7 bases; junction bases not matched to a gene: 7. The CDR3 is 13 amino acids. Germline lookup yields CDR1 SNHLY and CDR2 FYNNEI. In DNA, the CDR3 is TGTGCCAGCTCGACAGGGTGGCGTGAAAAACTGTTTTTT. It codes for CASSTGWREKLFF.

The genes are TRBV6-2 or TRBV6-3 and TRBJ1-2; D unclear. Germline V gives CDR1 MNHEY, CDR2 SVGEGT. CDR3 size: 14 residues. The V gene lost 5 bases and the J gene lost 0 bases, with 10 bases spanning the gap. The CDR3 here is CASSPRPSNYGYTF. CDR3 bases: TGTGCCAGCAGTCCCCGCCCTTCTAACTATGGCTACACCTTC.